A single sample gave rise to the 9 T cell receptor beta chains below, sequenced in a study of T cells after yellow fever vaccination. TCRdb reanalysed the 5' RACE reads using MiXCR and keeps one entry per CDR3 protein. The sample has just under 600,000 distinct CDR3 sequences; roughly 14% are singletons. Specimen: PBMCs, collected on the day of the yellow fever booster vaccination. These TCRs come from a man younger than 45 who received the YFV17D yellow fever vaccine.

This clonotype was counted between two and nine times. This chain uses TRBV7-2 with TRBJ2-1, with 10 nucleotides matching TRBD1. With V trimmed by 7 bases and J by 4 bases, 4 bases remained unmatched. From germline, CDR1 is SGHTA and CDR2 FQGNSA. This CDR3 spans 14 amino acids. The CDR3: CASTGQGGYNEQFF. CDR3 coding DNA: TGTGCCAGCACCGGACAGGGGGGGTACAATGAGCAGTTCTTC.

CDR3 coding DNA: TGCGCCAGCAGCTTGGTTCCAGCGGGAGAGTACAATGAGCAGTTCTTC. Its translation: CASSLVPAGEYNEQFF. The chain has TRBV5-1 and TRBJ2-1; TRBD2 matches 8 bases. Unmatched junction bases numbered 6, after V lost 0 bases and J lost 4 bases. The CDR3 totals 16 residues. Germline-derived CDR1 and CDR2 are SGHRS and YFSETQ.

In this sample, this clonotype turned up a few times. The chain links TRBV9 to TRBJ1-1; TRBD1 is a possible D gene (5 bases). V was cut by 5 bases and J by 2 bases, with 16 bases left in between. Germline values: CDR1 SGDLS, CDR2 YYNGEE. The length of the CDR3 is 15 residues. CDR3 DNA: TGTGCCAGCAGGTCCTGGGGGGGGGGAAACACTGAAGCTTTCTTT. It encodes CASRSWGGGNTEAFF.

This clonotype has more than one count but fewer than ten. The gene calls are TRBV24-1 and TRBJ1-2; no firm D call. Germline CDR1 KGHDR, CDR2 SFDVKD. V lost 4 bases and J 2 bases, leaving 13 bases between the germline ends. The CDR3 contains 15 residues. CDR3 sequence: CATSDKTVGNYGYTF. The CDR3 DNA reads TGTGCCACCAGTGACAAGACCGTGGGGAACTATGGCTACACCTTC.

This clonotype has just a few counts. The genes are TRBV10-3 and TRBJ2-5; 9 positions match TRBD1. V shed 6 bases and J 2 bases; nucleotides not matched to a gene: 7. CDR3 length equals 15 residues. Germline values: CDR1 ENHRY, CDR2 SYGVKD. CDR3 in amino acids: CAIRGTGRDQETQYF. Here the CDR3 DNA reads TGTGCCATCAGAGGGACAGGGAGGGATCAAGAGACCCAGTACTTC.

This clonotype occurred many times. V gene TRBV18 combines with J gene TRBJ2-7; 7 bases map to TRBD2. Germline-derived CDR1 and CDR2 are KGHSH and LQKENI. This CDR3 is 15 amino acids long. The V gene end was trimmed by 6 bases and the J gene end by 6 bases; junction bases not matched to a gene: 14. CDR3 in amino acids: CASSPLGSGASEQYF. CDR3 coding DNA: TGTGCCAGCTCGCCTCTCGGGAGCGGGGCTTCCGAGCAGTACTTC.

This chain joins TRBV6-2 or TRBV6-3 and TRBJ2-1; D could derive from TRBD1 or TRBD2 (5 bases each). Trimming removed 7 bases at V and 0 bases at J, with 19 bases between. The CDR3 covers 17 residues. Germline-derived CDR1 and CDR2 are MNHEY and SVGEGT. This chain's CDR3 is CASINRPRGSSYNEQFF. The CDR3 DNA sequence: TGTGCCAGCATTAACCGACCCCGGGGCAGCTCCTACAATGAGCAGTTCTTC.

There are many counts of this clonotype. The gene calls are TRBV20-1 and TRBJ2-1, with 14 bases fitting TRBD2. Looked up from germline, CDR1 is DFQATT and CDR2 is SNEGSKA (reference sequence). This CDR3 is built from 15 residues. V trimming: 6 bases; J trimming: 13 bases; junction bases outside the gene matches: 14. The CDR3 protein is CSASAGTSGSRDQFF. The CDR3 nucleotides are TGCAGTGCCTCTGCCGGGACTAGCGGGAGTCGTGACCAGTTCTTC.

The chain links TRBV18 to TRBJ2-3; 9 nucleotides match TRBD2. The length of the CDR3 is 15 residues. Trimming cost V 3 bases and J 5 bases; bases outside gene matches: 6. CDR1 is KGHSH, CDR2 LQKENI, per germline. CDR3 loop: CASSPIAGAVDTQYF. CDR3 sequence (DNA): TGTGCCAGCTCACCCATAGCGGGAGCGGTAGATACGCAGTATTTT.